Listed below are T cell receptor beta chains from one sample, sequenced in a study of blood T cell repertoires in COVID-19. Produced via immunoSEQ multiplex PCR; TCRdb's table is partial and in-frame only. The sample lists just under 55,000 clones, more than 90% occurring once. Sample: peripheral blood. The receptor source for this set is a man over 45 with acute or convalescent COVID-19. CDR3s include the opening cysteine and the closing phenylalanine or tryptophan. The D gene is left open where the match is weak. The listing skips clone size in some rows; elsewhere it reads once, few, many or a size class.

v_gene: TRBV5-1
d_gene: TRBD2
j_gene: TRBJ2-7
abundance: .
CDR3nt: TGCGCCAGCAGCCCCGGTGGGGGATACGGGACTAGCGGTACCTACGAGCAGTACTTC
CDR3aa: CASSPGGGYGTSGTYEQYF

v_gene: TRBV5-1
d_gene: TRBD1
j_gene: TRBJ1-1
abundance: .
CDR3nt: TGCGCCAGCAGCTTGGAGCGGCAGGGGGACACTGAAGCTTTCTTT
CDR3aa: CASSLERQGDTEAFF

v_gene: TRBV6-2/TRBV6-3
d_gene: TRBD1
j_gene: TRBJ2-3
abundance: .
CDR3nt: TGTGCCAGCAGCCCCTACAGGGGCGGTCACACAGATACGCAGTATTTT
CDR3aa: CASSPYRGGHTDTQYF

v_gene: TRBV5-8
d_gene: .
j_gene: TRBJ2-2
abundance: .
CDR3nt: TGTGCCAGCAGCTTCCTTCGACTGAACACCGGGGAGCTGTTTTTT
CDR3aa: CASSFLRLNTGELFF

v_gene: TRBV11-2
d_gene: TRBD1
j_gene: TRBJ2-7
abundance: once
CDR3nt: TGTGCCAGCAGCTTCAATTACAGGGGTTACGAGCAGTACTTC
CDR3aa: CASSFNYRGYEQYF

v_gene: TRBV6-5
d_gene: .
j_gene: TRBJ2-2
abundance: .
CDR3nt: TGTGCCACCGCGACTTGGGCCGGGGAGCTGTTTTTT
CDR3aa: CATATWAGELFF

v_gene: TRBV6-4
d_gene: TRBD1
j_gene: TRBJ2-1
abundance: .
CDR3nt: TGTGCCAGCAGTGTAGACAGGGGGTACTACAATGAGCAGTTCTTC
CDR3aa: CASSVDRGYYNEQFF

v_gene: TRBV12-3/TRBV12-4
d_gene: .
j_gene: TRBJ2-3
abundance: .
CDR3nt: TGTGCCAGCGGGCAAGGCACAGATACGCAGTATTTT
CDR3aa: CASGQGTDTQYF

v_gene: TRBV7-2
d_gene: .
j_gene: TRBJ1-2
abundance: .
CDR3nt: TGTGCCAGCAGCCTGGGGAGCGTGGGTGGCTATGGCTACACCTTC
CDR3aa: CASSLGSVGGYGYTF

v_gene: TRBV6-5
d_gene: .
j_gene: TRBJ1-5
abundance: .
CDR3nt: TGTGCCAGCAGTTACACGGGAGGAGGAGGCAATCAGCCCCAGCATTTT
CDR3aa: CASSYTGGGGNQPQHF